This passage covers 29 T cell receptor beta chains from one sample sequenced in a study of blood T cells in healthy people across ages. It was with a sample-barcoded 5' primer and a J-beta primer mix that a second PCR of roughly 7 to 12 cycles was run. MiXCR, applied by TCRdb to the 5' RACE reads, yields one record per CDR3 protein. Counted here are more than 900,000 distinct CDR3 sequences, almost 30% occurring once; the ten biggest clones make up around 9.6%. These same data were also listed under a study on T cells of mothers and their children.

Sequenced material: blood. The receptor set was obtained from a woman between 40 and 55 years old in good health.

The chain links TRBV5-1 to TRBJ1-1; D gene uncertain. Per the germline V gene, CDR1 is SGHRS and CDR2 is YFSETQ. The CDR3 runs 15 residues. V was cut by 4 bases and J by 5 bases, with 18 bases left in between. The CDR3 DNA follows: TGCGCCAGCAGCCCCCCCGAGCGGGGAGGGACTGAAGCTTTCTTT. Translating gives CASSPPERGGTEAFF.

Written as DNA, the CDR3 is TGTGCCACCAGCCTCAGGAGTGGGGAAACCTACGAGCAGTACTTC. It translates to CATSLRSGETYEQYF. The V call is TRBV15, the J call TRBJ2-7, with D hard to call. V was shortened by 5 bases and J by 2 bases, with 16 bases between the two germline ends. Germline lookup yields CDR1 LNHNV and CDR2 YYDKDF (reference sequence). This CDR3 has 15 residues. Combining the CDR3 with reference TRBV15 and TRBJ2-7 gives the whole variable domain DAMVIQNPRYQVTQFGKPVTLSCSQTLNHNVMYWYQQKSSQAPKLLFHYYDKDFNNEADTPDNFQSRRPNTSFCFLDIRSPGLGDTAMYLCATSLRSGETYEQYFGPGTRLTVT.

There are a few counts of this clonotype. The chain carries TRBV7-8 and TRBJ1-5, with D maybe TRBD1 (6 bases). The CDR3 sequence is 14 residues long. The germline V gene encodes CDR1 SGHVS and CDR2 FQNEAQ. The ends were cut back, 5 bases at V and 3 bases at J, with 11 bases in the middle. The CDR3 is CASSQRDTNQPQHF. CDR3 DNA sequence: TGTGCCAGCAGCCAGCGGGACACCAATCAGCCCCAGCATTTT.

This clonotype was seen ten or more times. The rearrangement links TRBV9 to TRBJ1-2; no definite D call. V shed 0 bases and J shed 0 bases, with 12 bases lying between them. The CDR3 is 16 amino acids. Per germline, CDR1 SGDLS and CDR2 YYNGEE. As DNA, the CDR3 is TGTGCCAGCAGCGTAGGGGTCCAGCTCTCTAACTATGGCTACACCTTC. Its protein is CASSVGVQLSNYGYTF.

V gene TRBV5-1 combines with J gene TRBJ1-1; D is possibly TRBD1 (6 bases). The CDR3 sequence is 14 residues long. V was trimmed by 1 base and J by 5 bases, leaving 12 bases between them. Germline V gene data show CDR1 as SGHRS and CDR2 as YFSETQ. CDR3 residues: CASSLTGSGTEAFF. The CDR3 nucleotides are TGCGCCAGCAGCTTGACAGGGTCGGGGACTGAAGCTTTCTTT.

The J gene is TRBJ1-1, the V gene TRBV7-6; D is unresolved. V was clipped by 6 bases and J by 5 bases, with 13 bases between them. Germline V gene lookup returns CDR1 SGHVS and CDR2 FNYEAQ. The CDR3 runs to 13 residues. This CDR3 is CASRNHGETEAFF. The CDR3, as DNA: TGTGCCAGCAGAAACCATGGGGAAACTGAAGCTTTCTTT.

Points on this clonotype: With a much larger clone just one base away, this may be a read error. The V call is TRBV7-9, the J call TRBJ2-1, with TRBD2 matching 7 bases. The CDR3 is 16 residues long. Germline V lookup: CDR1 SEHNR, CDR2 FQNEAQ (reference sequence). The CDR3 loop reads CASGLVSRAGDNEQFF. As DNA, the CDR3 is TGTGCCAGCGGCTTAGTTTCCAGGGCGGGGGACAATGAGCAGTTCTTC.

Turning to this clonotype: A much larger clone differs from this one at a single base, so this may be a read error. The chain has TRBV11-2 and TRBJ1-1, with no clear D. The CDR3 is made up of 15 amino acids. The V gene lost 0 bases and the J gene lost 4 bases, with 12 bases spanning the gap. CDR1 and CDR2 (germline): SGHAT, FQNNGV. DNA of the CDR3: TGTGCCAGCAGCTTAGATCGCCCGGGTGGCACTGAAGCTTTCTTT. This translates into CASSLDRPGGTEAFF. The variable domain in full, completed from reference TRBV11-2 and TRBJ1-1, reads EAGVAQSPRYKIIEKRQSVAFWCNPISGHATLYWYQQILGQGPKLLIQFQNNGVVDDSQLPKDRFSAERLKGVDSTLKIQPAKLEDSAVYLCASSLDRPGGTEAFFGQGTRLTVV.

This clonotype was recorded a few times. The chain links TRBV12-3 or TRBV12-4 to TRBJ1-4; D is ambiguous. The CDR3 spans 18 residues. V dropped 3 bases and J dropped 0 bases, with 17 bases sitting between them. The CDR3 is CASSFTGRTRATNEKLFF. Written as DNA, the CDR3 is TGTGCCAGCAGTTTTACTGGTCGGACGCGTGCAACTAATGAAAAACTGTTTTTT.

This clonotype was observed at least ten times. This rearrangement joins TRBV28 to TRBJ2-5, with 7 bases identical to TRBD2. This CDR3 is 14 amino acids long. Germline V gene lookup returns CDR1 MDHEN and CDR2 SYDVKM. Unmatched junction bases numbered 3, after V lost 1 base and J lost 4 bases. The CDR3 sequence is CASSLSGRRETQYF. CDR3 in DNA: TGTGCCAGCAGTTTATCCGGGAGGCGAGAGACCCAGTACTTC. Variable domain in full (rest from reference TRBV28 and TRBJ2-5): DVKVTQSSRYLVKRTGEKVFLECVQDMDHENMFWYRQDPGLGLRLIYFSYDVKMKEKGDIPEGYSVSREKKERFSLILESASTNQTSMYLCASSLSGRRETQYFGPGTRLLVL.

The CDR3 spells CASSPQPGQRTYEQYF. CDR3 coding DNA: TGTGCCAGCAGCCCGCAGCCGGGACAGAGAACCTACGAGCAGTACTTC. This rearrangement joins TRBV13 to TRBJ2-7, with TRBD1 identical over 7 bases. CDR3 length: 16 residues. V lost 5 bases, J lost 2 bases, and 12 bases stayed unmatched. CDR1 PRHDT and CDR2 FYEKMQ come from the germline V gene (reference sequence).

This clonotype was found many times. The chain recombines TRBV28 with TRBJ2-5; weak D call: TRBD2 (6 bases). V was cut by 5 bases and J by 5 bases, with 15 bases left in between. This CDR3 contains 14 residues. Germline V gives CDR1 MDHEN, CDR2 SYDVKM. CDR3: CASSPGDSRETQYF. CDR3 DNA: TGTGCCAGCAGTCCGGGGGACTCGCGGGAGACCCAGTACTTC.

This chain links TRBV12-3 or TRBV12-4 with TRBJ2-7; 7 bases map to TRBD2. The CDR3 contains 14 residues. With 2 bases clipped from V and 7 bases from J, the junction kept 8 bases outside the gene matches. The CDR3 DNA sequence: TGTGCCAGCAGTTTAATCGGGGGGAACAATGAGCAGTACTTC. It encodes CASSLIGGNNEQYF.

For this clonotype: As the CDR3 is not closed by the conserved phenylalanine or tryptophan, this likely results from a read error. The genes are TRBV4-2 and TRBJ1-1; D is ambiguous. The ends were cut back, 0 bases at V and 3 bases at J, with 8 bases in the middle. The germline V gene has CDR1 LGHNA and CDR2 YNFKEQ. The CDR3 spans 14 residues. The CDR3 region is CASSQDLPYTEAFI. DNA for the CDR3: TGTGCCAGCAGCCAAGATCTCCCTTACACTGAAGCTTTCATT.

This clonotype was recorded many times. This rearrangement joins TRBV29-1 to TRBJ1-2; D not certain. CDR1 is SQVTM and CDR2 is ANQGSEA in the germline V gene. Trimming removed 5 bases from V and 1 base from J, with 14 bases in between. This CDR3 has 14 residues. The CDR3 bases are TGCAGCGTTATGGACGGGAAGATTAACTATGGCTACACCTTC. This encodes CSVMDGKINYGYTF. Based on the CDR3 plus reference TRBV29-1 and TRBJ1-2, the full variable domain is SAVISQKPSRDICQRGTSLTIQCQVDSQVTMMFWYRQQPGQSLTLIATANQGSEATYESGFVIDKFPISRPNLTFSTLTVSNMSPEDSSIYLCSVMDGKINYGYTFGSGTRLTVV.

This clonotype was counted only a few times. The chain uses TRBV12-3 or TRBV12-4 and TRBJ2-3; TRBD1 is a possible D gene (7 bases). V was shortened by 7 bases and J by 4 bases, with 15 bases between the two germline ends. The CDR3 length is 14 residues. CDR3 amino acids: CASTPGGPSDTQYF. In DNA form, the CDR3 reads TGTGCCAGCACCCCAGGGGGGCCATCAGATACGCAGTATTTT.

The chain recombines TRBV7-2 with TRBJ1-1; D uncertain. The germline V gene has CDR1 SGHTA and CDR2 FQGNSA. The CDR3 spans 11 residues. V shed 5 bases and J shed 9 bases, with 10 bases lying between them. CDR3: CASSTQVKAFF. In nucleotides, the CDR3 is TGTGCCAGCAGCACCCAGGTTAAAGCTTTCTTT.

This clonotype was found many times. V gene TRBV9 combines with J gene TRBJ2-7, with D perhaps TRBD1 or TRBD2 (7 bases each). From germline, CDR1 is SGDLS and CDR2 YYNGEE. The length of the CDR3 is 15 residues. Trimming left V 0 bases short and J 1 base short, with 11 bases between. CDR3 DNA sequence: TGTGCCAGCAGCGTAGGACAGGGACTATCCTACGAGCAGTACTTC. As protein: CASSVGQGLSYEQYF.

There are a few counts of this clonotype. This chain joins TRBV9 and TRBJ2-5, with 8 bases lining up with TRBD1. V lost 3 bases and J lost 2; bases outside the gene matches: 9. The germline gives CDR1 SGDLS, CDR2 YYNGEE. The CDR3 extends over 16 amino acids. The CDR3 DNA sequence: TGTGCCAGCAGCGCAGGGGGCCGTCATTATCAAGAGACCCAGTACTTC. Amino acids: CASSAGGRHYQETQYF.

With respect to this clonotype: Since a much larger clone is just one base distant, this may be a read error. The chain combines TRBV12-3 or TRBV12-4 with TRBJ2-5, with 7 bases lining up with TRBD1. The end of the DNA aligns better with TRBJ2-1, so the J call may be wrong. CDR3 length: 16 amino acids. The CDR3 protein is CASSFSGTERQETQFF. The CDR3 DNA sequence: TGTGCCAGCAGTTTTTCCGGGACAGAACGCCAAGAGACCCAGTTCTTC.

This clonotype was observed a few times. V is TRBV9 and J is TRBJ2-3; D remains ambiguous. V gave up 3 bases and J gave up 4 bases, with 27 bases separating them. Germline-derived CDR1 and CDR2 are SGDLS and YYNGEE. This CDR3 is 19 amino acids long. For the CDR3, the DNA is TGTGCCAGCAGCGGCCCGAAAGTCCGGACGTCGATCAAATCAGATACGCAGTATTTT. This gives the protein CASSGPKVRTSIKSDTQYF.

This clonotype was observed at least ten times. The chain is built from TRBV10-3 and TRBJ2-7; D is uncertain. Trimming cost V 10 bases and J 2 bases, with 21 bases left between them. The CDR3 totals 15 residues. Germline V lookup: CDR1 ENHRY, CDR2 SYGVKD. The CDR3 nucleotides are TGTGCCACAGAACCGGGCCCCCAAGGCGCCTACGAGCAGTACTTC. Its translation: CATEPGPQGAYEQYF.

The genes are TRBV20-1 and TRBJ2-5; 12 nucleotides align to TRBD2. The CDR3 loop spans 19 amino acids. CDR1 and CDR2 from the germline V gene are DFQATT and SNEGSKA (reference sequence). Losses at the gene ends were 4 bases for V and 0 bases for J; bases not matched to a gene: 15. The CDR3 sequence: CSAKEPLAGGLSHQETQYF. DNA of the CDR3: TGCAGTGCTAAGGAGCCTCTAGCGGGGGGGCTATCTCACCAAGAGACCCAGTACTTC.

This clonotype was recorded at least ten times. The J gene is TRBJ2-7, the V gene TRBV20-1; D is undetermined. The V end lost 7 bases, the J end lost 2 bases, and 18 bases lay between the germline ends. Per germline, CDR1 DFQATT and CDR2 SNEGSKA (reference sequence). The CDR3 runs 14 residues. For the CDR3, the DNA is TGCAGTGGAGTGATCCAAGCGAGAGCCTACGAGCAGTACTTC. Its protein is CSGVIQARAYEQYF.

The chain recombines TRBV28 with TRBJ2-5, with D perhaps matching TRBD1 (6 bases). The CDR3 totals 16 residues. The ends were cut back, 5 bases at V and 5 bases at J, with 21 bases in the middle. Germline values: CDR1 MDHEN, CDR2 SYDVKM. The chain's CDR3 is CASSPSTTGSEETQYF. The CDR3 DNA is TGTGCCAGCAGTCCATCCACAACAGGGAGCGAGGAGACCCAGTACTTC.

J is TRBJ2-3 and V is TRBV19, with D tentatively TRBD1 (5 bases). Germline loops: CDR1 LNHDA, CDR2 SQIVND (reference sequence). Between the trimmed V and J ends, which lost 0 bases and 4 bases, there was a span of 11 bases. The CDR3 is 15 residues long. The CDR3 DNA follows: TGTGCCAGTAGTATAGACAGGGATTCCGCAGATACGCAGTATTTT. It specifies CASSIDRDSADTQYF.

This sequence joins TRBV28 and TRBJ1-1, with TRBD1 as a possible D gene (6 bases). V gave up 9 bases and J gave up 4 bases, with 15 bases separating them. Germline V gene sequence: CDR1 MDHEN, CDR2 SYDVKM. This CDR3 spans 13 amino acids. The CDR3: CASLQGHSTEAFF. The CDR3 DNA is TGTGCCAGTTTACAGGGCCATAGCACTGAAGCTTTCTTT.

This clonotype was detected many times. The chain links TRBV29-1 to TRBJ2-1; 8 nucleotides agree with TRBD1. The length of the CDR3 is 14 residues. V was clipped by 8 bases and J by 12 bases; unmatched bases: 18. Germline V CDR1 and CDR2: SQVTM, ANQGSEA. In DNA, the CDR3 is TGCAGCCTTTCTCACGGGACAGGAAAAATTGGGCAGTTCTTC. Translating it yields CSLSHGTGKIGQFF.

This clonotype was observed at least ten times. At one end, the junction sequence differs from germline, possibly due to a read error. The chain uses TRBV5-1 and TRBJ2-3, with 10 nucleotides matching TRBD2. This CDR3 comprises 15 residues. Germline V CDR1 and CDR2: SGHRS, YFSETQ. The CDR3 bases are TGTGCCAGCTCAAGCACTAGCGGGGGCACAGATACGCAGTATTTT. It encodes CASSSTSGGTDTQYF.